This TCR beta chain was obtained from a study of blood T cell repertoires in COVID-19 (dated by TCRdb to 2020 to 2022). Regarding the study in general: Collaborator samples came from the United States, Italy and Spain and covered acute and convalescent phases of COVID-19. The prospective study material was composed of cDNA or gDNA derived from T cells, B-cell-depleted T cells, or PBMCs. Deeply sampled blood TCRbeta repertoires from subjects exposed to, actively infected with, or recovered from COVID-19 were included in the dataset. The repertoires were released in a freely available public database intended as a resource for research on the immune response to SARS-CoV-2. Samples were obtained from the ongoing ImmuneRACE study (first 160 participants) and from some 1,200 subjects provided by 6 global collaborators. Nearly every sample came with metadata listing a de-identified subject ID, COVID-19 status, age in years and sex. HLA class I and class II types, where available, came from metadata supplied by the sample provider rather than from assay-based typing.

Each collaborating institution followed its own protocols to collect whole blood in K2EDTA tubes. For TCRbeta analysis, collaborator samples were shipped as frozen whole blood, as isolated PBMCs, or as DNA extracted from either sample type. General conclusions and limits of the study: The quantity of clinical and demographic metadata differed by source and by participant and was supplied without curation.

This clone came up once. The target of this receptor is not known. Qualities for individual bases were not recorded, and no much larger clone is one base off. TCRbeta CDR3 regions were amplified from genomic DNA by means of the immunoSEQ Assay, a bias-controlled multiplex PCR. From the authors' description of their analysis: The number of nucleated cells in each sample was estimated by amplification of reference gene primers within the assay. Sequence reads were collapsed and filtered to measure the absolute abundance of every unique TCRbeta CDR3 rearrangement. For each sample, productive Simpson clonality was calculated by taking the square root of Simpson's diversity index across productive rearrangements. Sourced from immuneACCESS, this table was stored by TCRdb with only in-frame sequences that have V and J called. A share of the clones is absent; for the studies checked, an unresolved V gene accounts for under half, and the remainder has no known explanation. V, J and clone size reflect that table, while D and trimming were determined from the DNA. The sample table contains around 37,000 clones; only one count was recorded for 90% of them. Of the sample, about 25% falls within the top ten clones.

Measured from the cysteine to the phenylalanine, the CDR3 is 15 residues long. Of all the DNA, just the CDR3 is kept, 45 bases in frame from base 1. From the germline V gene (reference sequence), CDR1 is LNHDA and CDR2 is SQIVND. V is trimmed back by 7 bases and J by 1 base, and the junction contains 9 bases that no gene match accounts for. The TCR sequence derives from a man in his 60s with active or convalescent COVID-19. The rearrangement combines TRBV19 with TRBJ1-1; 7 bases in the junction line up with TRBD1. The sample was peripheral blood. CDR3 loop: CASIPGQSRNTEAFF. The DNA reads TGTGCCAGTATCCCGGGACAGTCAAGGAACACTGAAGCTTTCTTT.